This T cell receptor (beta chain) was identified during a study of shared T cell receptors in the human thymus. Only in-frame clones appear in the TCRdb table, and some are missing; sequencing was by immunoSEQ multiplex PCR. The sample consists of hundreds of thousands of clones, over 75% of them appearing once. These data were also filed under a second study, of human thymus T cells. That source notes: Thymic tissue was derived from resections collected during corrective heart surgery. Among thymic and blood repertoires, usage of V and J genes appeared biased. There were highly overlapping thymic repertoires among unrelated individuals, as related research reported.

This TCR came from a boy younger than two with a congenital heart defect. Sequenced sample: thymocytes.

This CDR3 reads CASSYRPAGGIYEQYF. The CDR3 nucleotides read TGTGCCAGCAGTTACCGCCCGGCGGGAGGGATCTACGAGCAGTACTTC. J is TRBJ2-7 and V is TRBV6-6, with 9 positions matching TRBD2. The ends lost 2 bases at V and 3 bases at J; junction bases unmatched: 8. The CDR3 sequence is 16 residues long. Germline-derived CDR1 and CDR2 are MNHNY and SVGAGI (reference sequence).